This T cell receptor (beta chain) is drawn from a study of molecular identifiers for immune sequencing clone quantification. Each CDR3 protein is one row after TCRdb ran MiXCR on the PCR reads. Of 60,000 to 70,000 distinct CDR3 sequences listed, under 20% are singletons. Germline V gene sequence: CDR1 SGHVS, CDR2 FQNEAQ. The CDR3 length is 13 residues. Trimming removed 5 bases at V and 7 bases at J, with 15 bases between. The sample holds many counts of this clonotype. The chain couples TRBV7-8 to TRBJ2-7; D unclear. The sample was naive CD8+ T cells from blood, with Jurkat cell RNA spiked in. Subset reported: FACS-sorted CD8+CD4-CCR7+CD45RA+ naive T cells. This sequence was found in a human donor in good health. Some libraries in this study had Jurkat cell RNA spiked in. The CDR3 nucleotides read TGTGCCAGCAGCGTTAGCCCAGGCTGGGAGCAGTACTTC. Protein: CASSVSPGWEQYF.